The rows below give T cell receptor beta chains drawn from one sample of a study of shared clonotypes between healthy human individuals. The assay was immunoSEQ multiplex PCR, and TCRdb's table has in-frame clones only and misses some. The sample holds approximately 2.4 million clones; more than 90% are singletons and the top ten take around 0.13%. Material: naive CD4+ T cells sorted from blood. Source of these receptors: a man aged 18 to 30 in good health. CDR3s include the opening cysteine and the closing phenylalanine or tryptophan. The order of the fields is J gene, D gene, clone size, V gene, CDR3 DNA, CDR3 protein. A D gene is named only where the DNA matches it firmly. Some rows mark clone size as missing; the rest say once, few, many or name a class of expanded clone.

>TRBJ2-2|NA|NA|TRBV10-3
TGTGCCATCAGGGCTCAGGGGACCGGGGAGCTGTTTTTT
CAIRAQGTGELFF
>TRBJ2-2|NA|NA|TRBV9
TGTGCCAGCAGAGGAGACTCCGCGAACACCGGGGAGCTGTTTTTT
CASRGDSANTGELFF
>TRBJ1-3|NA|once|TRBV6-5
TGTGCCAGCAGGGAGGTACGGCCTGGAAACACCATATATTTT
CASREVRPGNTIYF
>TRBJ2-3|NA|NA|TRBV5-6
TGTGCCAGCAGCTCGATGAAGGTTTGGGATACGCAGTATTTT
CASSSMKVWDTQYF
>TRBJ1-5|NA|NA|TRBV7-2
TGTGCCAGCAGCTTATATGATAGCAATCAGCCCCAGCATTTT
CASSLYDSNQPQHF
>TRBJ2-7|TRBD1|NA|TRBV7-9
TGTGCCAGCAGCTGGGTACCGGGACAGGGAGGCGAGCAGTACTTC
CASSWVPGQGGEQYF
>TRBJ1-1|NA|NA|TRBV5-1
TGCGCCAGCAGCTTGGGGGACGGGAATTATGAAGCTTTCTTT
CASSLGDGNYEAFF
>TRBJ2-2|NA|NA|TRBV9
TGTGCCAGCAGCCAGGGGCCGGCGGGAGCCTACACCGGGGAGCTGTTTTTT
CASSQGPAGAYTGELFF
>TRBJ2-7|TRBD2|NA|TRBV7-2
TGTGCCAGCAGACTCTCCGGGACTAGCTACGAGCAGTACTTC
CASRLSGTSYEQYF
>TRBJ1-1|TRBD1|NA|TRBV4-3
TGCGCCAGCAGCCTTATGCAGGGGGCGGCTGAAGCTTTCTTT
CASSLMQGAAEAFF
>TRBJ1-2|NA|NA|TRBV28
TGTGCCAGCCGCGGACGGATTTATGGCTACACCTTC
CASRGRIYGYTF
>TRBJ2-6|NA|NA|TRBV5-1
TGCGCCAGCAGCAAATCAGGGGCTGGGGCCAACGTCCTGACTTTC
CASSKSGAGANVLTF
>TRBJ2-4|NA|NA|TRBV11-2
TGTGCCAGCAGCTTCACAGGGTATGGGAACATTCAGTACTTC
CASSFTGYGNIQYF
>TRBJ2-1|NA|NA|TRBV6-6
TGTGCCAGCAGTTACGGGGGTCCCGGTGAGCAGTTCTTC
CASSYGGPGEQFF
>TRBJ2-7|TRBD1|NA|TRBV2
TGTGCCAGCAGTGAAAGAGGACAGGGGGCGTACGAGCAGTACTTC
CASSERGQGAYEQYF
>TRBJ2-5|TRBD1|NA|TRBV5-6
TGTGCCAGCACCGTGACAGGGGGCGAAGAGACCCAGTACTTC
CASTVTGGEETQYF
>TRBJ2-3|NA|once|TRBV7-2
TGTGCCAGCAGCTTAGAAGTCGGGTCGGGCTTTCCAGATACGCAGTATTTT
CASSLEVGSGFPDTQYF
>TRBJ1-5|TRBD1|NA|TRBV6-5
TGTGCCAGCAGTTCCGGACAGGGGAGCCCCAATCAGCCCCAGCATTTT
CASSSGQGSPNQPQHF
>TRBJ2-7|NA|NA|TRBV6-5
TGTGCCAGCCGGGGCCAAGGCGGGCAGTACTTC
CASRGQGGQYF
>TRBJ2-3|TRBD2|NA|TRBV30
TGTGCCTGGACACTAAGAGCGGGGGGAGGGGATACGCAGTATTTT
CAWTLRAGGGDTQYF
>TRBJ1-5|NA|NA|TRBV7-2
TGTGCCAGCAGCTTAGTCGGGTTTAGCAATCAGCCCCAGCATTTT
CASSLVGFSNQPQHF
>TRBJ1-2|NA|NA|TRBV5-5
TGTGCCAGCAGCCCTCCGGCGGGCTATGGCTACACCTTC
CASSPPAGYGYTF
>TRBJ2-2|TRBD2|NA|TRBV30
TGTGCCTGGCCGGCTAGCGGGAGAGTTGACACCGGGGAGCTGTTTTTT
CAWPASGRVDTGELFF
>TRBJ1-1|NA|NA|TRBV15
TGTGCCACCAGCAGAGATGAAGCCAGCCCCCGAACTGAAGCTTTCTTT
CATSRDEASPRTEAFF
>TRBJ1-6|NA|NA|TRBV30
TGTGCCTGGAGCCCTGGTAATTCACCCCTCCACTTT
CAWSPGNSPLHF
>TRBJ1-2|TRBD1|NA|TRBV5-1
TGCGCCAGCAGCCTGGGGGGGACAGGCATGAACTATGGCTACACCTTC
CASSLGGTGMNYGYTF
>TRBJ2-7|NA|NA|TRBV6-5
TGTGCCAGCAGTTACGGAGCGGGCTACGAGCAGTACTTC
CASSYGAGYEQYF
>TRBJ1-2|NA|NA|TRBV7-9
TGTGCCAGCAGCCCCTTGGAGGCGAACCGATATGGCTACACCTTC
CASSPLEANRYGYTF
>TRBJ2-7|NA|NA|TRBV7-2
TGTGCCAGCAGCTTAGTGAGGGTGCCAACCTACGAGCAGTACTTC
CASSLVRVPTYEQYF
>TRBJ2-7|NA|NA|TRBV12-5
TGTGCTAGTGGTCCGGCAGAGTTCCCACCCTACGAGCAGTACTTC
CASGPAEFPPYEQYF
>TRBJ2-7|NA|NA|TRBV6-5
TGTGCCAGCAGTTACGGTCTTGGGAAGGCCTACGAGCAGTACTTC
CASSYGLGKAYEQYF
>TRBJ2-1|NA|NA|TRBV7-9
TGTGCCAGCAGCTCCCGAGCTAGTATAGCCTACAATGAGCAGTTCTTC
CASSSRASIAYNEQFF
>TRBJ1-5|NA|NA|TRBV5-5
TGTGCCTCTCAAAGAGTAACAGGAACTCAGCCCCAGCATTTT
CASQRVTGTQPQHF
>TRBJ2-3|NA|NA|TRBV18
TGTGCCAGCTCACCCATGTCGACAGGACAGCCGCAGTATTTT
CASSPMSTGQPQYF
>TRBJ1-5|TRBD1|NA|TRBV7-2
TGTGCCAGCAGCTATGTGGGACAGAATAATCAGCCCCAGCATTTT
CASSYVGQNNQPQHF
>TRBJ2-1|TRBD2|NA|TRBV14
TGTGCCAGCAGCCGAGGATCCTCTAGCGGGAGAAATGAGCAGTTCTTC
CASSRGSSSGRNEQFF
>TRBJ2-7|NA|NA|TRBV19
TGTGCCAGTAGTATACGGCCTAGCGCCACTCTCTACGAGCAGTACTTC
CASSIRPSATLYEQYF
>TRBJ1-2|TRBD1|NA|TRBV7-2
TGTGCCAGCAGCTTAGGGGGACAGGGGGCGAATGGCTACACCTTC
CASSLGGQGANGYTF
>TRBJ2-3|TRBD1|NA|TRBV2
TGTGCCAGCAGTTCCCGGACAGGGGGTTACACAGATACGCAGTATTTT
CASSSRTGGYTDTQYF